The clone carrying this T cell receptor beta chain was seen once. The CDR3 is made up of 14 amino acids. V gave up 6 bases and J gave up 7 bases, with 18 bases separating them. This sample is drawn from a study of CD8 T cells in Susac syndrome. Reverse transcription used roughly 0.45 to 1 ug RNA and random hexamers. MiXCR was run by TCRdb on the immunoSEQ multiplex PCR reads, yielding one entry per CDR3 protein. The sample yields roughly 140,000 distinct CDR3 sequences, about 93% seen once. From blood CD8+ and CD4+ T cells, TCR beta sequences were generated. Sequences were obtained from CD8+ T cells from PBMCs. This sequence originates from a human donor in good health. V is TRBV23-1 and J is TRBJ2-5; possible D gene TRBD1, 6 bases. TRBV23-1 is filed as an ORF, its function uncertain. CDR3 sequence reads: CASSHTQGCGTQYF. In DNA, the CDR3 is TGCGCCAGCAGCCACACACAGGGATGCGGGACCCAGTACTTC.